Sequencing of this T cell receptor (beta chain) was carried out in a study of T cells in Graves' hyperthyroidism and ophthalmopathy. Patients having uncontrolled infection, another autoimmune disease, pregnancy or lactation were not included. PBMCs stemmed from more than 7.5 ml fresh peripheral blood. Ten or more counts support this clonotype. The antigen is not known. RNA transcripts yielded amplified TCR beta CDR3 regions. Carried out on the TCR CDR3, a first-round RT-PCR used the HTBI primer set. TCRdb ran MiXCR on the multiplex PCR reads and lists one entry per CDR3 protein. Of over 650,000 distinct CDR3 sequences listed, roughly 15% were seen once; the top ten hold roughly 8%. Study-wide points: Ophthalmopathy stood apart from stable hyperthyroidism in a 13 V-J model.

With V trimmed by 0 bases and J by 1 base, 4 bases remained unmatched. The CDR3 sequence is 16 residues long. The V gene's germline CDR1 is SGDLS and CDR2 YYNGEE. Sequencing was performed on blood. V gene TRBV9 combines with J gene TRBJ2-5, with 9 bases identical to TRBD2. The clonotype was recovered from a young man with Graves' hyperthyroidism. DNA of the CDR3: TGTGCCAGCAGCGTAGCCAGCGGGAGGCCCCAAGAGACCCAGTACTTC. Protein product: CASSVASGRPQETQYF.